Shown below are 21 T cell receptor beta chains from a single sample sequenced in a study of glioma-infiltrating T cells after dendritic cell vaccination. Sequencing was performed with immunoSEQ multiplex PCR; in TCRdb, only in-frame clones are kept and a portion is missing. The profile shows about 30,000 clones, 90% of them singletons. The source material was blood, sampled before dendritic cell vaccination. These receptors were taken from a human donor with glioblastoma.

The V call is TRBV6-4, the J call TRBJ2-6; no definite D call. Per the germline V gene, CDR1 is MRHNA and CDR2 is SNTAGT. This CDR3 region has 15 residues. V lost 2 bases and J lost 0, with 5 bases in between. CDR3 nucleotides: TGTGCCAGCAGTGACCAGTCCTCTGGGGCCAACGTCCTGACTTTC. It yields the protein CASSDQSSGANVLTF.

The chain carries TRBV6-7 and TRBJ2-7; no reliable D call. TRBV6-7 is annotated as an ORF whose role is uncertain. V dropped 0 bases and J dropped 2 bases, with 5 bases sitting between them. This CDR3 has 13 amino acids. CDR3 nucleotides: TGTGCCAGCAGTTACTCTATTGCCTACGAGCAGTACTTC. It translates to CASSYSIAYEQYF.

The CDR3 nucleotides read TGTGCCGCCGGGAAGGCAACTAATGAAAAACTGTTTTTT. Translation: CAAGKATNEKLFF. The chain links TRBV6-1 to TRBJ1-4; unclear D gene. The germline gives CDR1 MNHNS, CDR2 SASEGT. The CDR3 consists of 13 residues. V shed 11 bases and J shed 0 bases, with 10 bases lying between them.

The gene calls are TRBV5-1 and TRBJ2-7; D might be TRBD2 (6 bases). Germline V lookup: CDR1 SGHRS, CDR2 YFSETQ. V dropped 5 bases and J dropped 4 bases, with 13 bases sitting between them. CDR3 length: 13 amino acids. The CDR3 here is CASSGGLFYEQYF. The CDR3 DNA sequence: TGCGCCAGCAGTGGGGGGTTGTTTTACGAGCAGTACTTC.

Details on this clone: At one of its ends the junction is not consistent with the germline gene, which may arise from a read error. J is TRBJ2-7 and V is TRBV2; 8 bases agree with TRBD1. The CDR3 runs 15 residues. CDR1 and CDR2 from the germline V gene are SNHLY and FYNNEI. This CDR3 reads CASSADWTGKNEQYF. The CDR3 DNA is TGTGCCAGTAGTGCGGATTGGACAGGGAAGAACGAGCAGTACTTC.

CDR3 in DNA: TGTGCCAGCAGGAGGGGAGGAGGGGAGGAGAATGGCTACACCTTC. Protein sequence: CASRRGGGEENGYTF. This chain connects TRBV6-1 to TRBJ1-2; weak D call: TRBD1 (5 bases). Between the trimmed V and J ends, which lost 6 bases and 6 bases, there was a span of 20 bases. From germline, CDR1 is MNHNS and CDR2 SASEGT. This CDR3 region has 15 residues.

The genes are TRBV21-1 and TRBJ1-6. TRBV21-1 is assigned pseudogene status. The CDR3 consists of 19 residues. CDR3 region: CASSKGPTGRRGNNSPLHF. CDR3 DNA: TGTGCCAGCAGCAAAGGCCCCACGGGAAGGCGCGGCAATAATTCACCCCTCCACTTT.

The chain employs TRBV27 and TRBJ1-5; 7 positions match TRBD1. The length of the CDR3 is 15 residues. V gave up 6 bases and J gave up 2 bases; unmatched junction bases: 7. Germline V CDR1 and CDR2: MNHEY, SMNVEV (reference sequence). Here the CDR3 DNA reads TGTGCCAGCAGAACGACAGGGACACGCAATCAGCCCCAGCATTTT. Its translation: CASRTTGTRNQPQHF.

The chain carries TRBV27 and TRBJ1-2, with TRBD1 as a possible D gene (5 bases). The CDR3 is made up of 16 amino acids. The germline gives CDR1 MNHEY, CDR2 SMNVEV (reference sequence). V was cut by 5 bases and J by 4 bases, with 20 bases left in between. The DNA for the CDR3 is TGTGCCAGCAGTCCCTCCCCCCCGGACACTGCCTATGGCTACACCTTC. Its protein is CASSPSPPDTAYGYTF.

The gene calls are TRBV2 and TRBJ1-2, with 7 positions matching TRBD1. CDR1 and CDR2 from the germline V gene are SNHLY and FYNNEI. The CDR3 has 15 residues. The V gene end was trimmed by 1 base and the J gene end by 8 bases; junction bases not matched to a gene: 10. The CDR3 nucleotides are TGTGCCAGCAGTGAAGACGGGACAGCAAAACGGGGCTACACCTTC. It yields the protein CASSEDGTAKRGYTF.

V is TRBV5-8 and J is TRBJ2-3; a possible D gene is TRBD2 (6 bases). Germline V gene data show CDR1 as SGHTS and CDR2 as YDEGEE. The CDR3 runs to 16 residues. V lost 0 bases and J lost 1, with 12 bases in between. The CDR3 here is CASSLVGGYGTDTQYF. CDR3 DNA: TGTGCCAGCAGCTTGGTCGGGGGATACGGCACAGATACGCAGTATTTT. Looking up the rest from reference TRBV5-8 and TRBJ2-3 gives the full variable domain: EAGVTQSPTHLIKTRGQQATLRCSPISGHTSVYWYQQALGLGLQFLLWYDEGEERNRGNFPPRFSGRQFPNYSSELNVNALELEDSALYLCASSLVGGYGTDTQYFGPGTRLTVL.

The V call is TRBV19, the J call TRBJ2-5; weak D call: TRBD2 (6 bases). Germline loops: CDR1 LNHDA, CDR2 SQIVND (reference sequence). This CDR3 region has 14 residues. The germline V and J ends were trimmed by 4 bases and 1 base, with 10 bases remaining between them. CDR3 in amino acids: CASSTQAGQETQYF. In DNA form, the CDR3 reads TGTGCCAGTAGTACTCAAGCGGGCCAAGAGACCCAGTACTTC.

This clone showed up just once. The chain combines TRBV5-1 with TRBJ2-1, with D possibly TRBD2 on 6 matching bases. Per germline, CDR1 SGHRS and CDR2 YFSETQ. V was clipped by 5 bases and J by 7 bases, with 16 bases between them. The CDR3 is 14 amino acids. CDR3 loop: CASRLVGTRNEQFF. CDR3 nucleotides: TGCGCCAGCAGGTTAGTGGGGACTCGGAATGAGCAGTTCTTC.

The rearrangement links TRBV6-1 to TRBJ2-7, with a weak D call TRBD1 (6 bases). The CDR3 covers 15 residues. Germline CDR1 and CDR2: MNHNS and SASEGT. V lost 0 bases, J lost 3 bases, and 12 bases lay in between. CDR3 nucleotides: TGTGCCAGCAGTGAAGCGCGTCAGGGGTACTACGAGCAGTACTTC. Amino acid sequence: CASSEARQGYYEQYF.

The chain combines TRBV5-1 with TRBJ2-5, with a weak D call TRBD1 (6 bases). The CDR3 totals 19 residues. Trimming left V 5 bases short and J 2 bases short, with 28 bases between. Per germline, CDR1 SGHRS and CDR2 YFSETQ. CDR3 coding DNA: TGCGCCAGCAGTTCGCCTTCCAAGAAGGACAGAATACCTCAAGAGACCCAGTACTTC. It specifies CASSSPSKKDRIPQETQYF.

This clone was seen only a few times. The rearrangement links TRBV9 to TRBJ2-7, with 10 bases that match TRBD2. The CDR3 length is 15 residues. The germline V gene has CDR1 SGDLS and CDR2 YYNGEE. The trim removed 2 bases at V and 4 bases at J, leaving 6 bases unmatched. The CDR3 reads CASSVSSGGLYEQYF. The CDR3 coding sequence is TGTGCCAGCAGCGTTTCTAGCGGGGGCTTGTACGAGCAGTACTTC.

CDR3 sequence reads: CAWSKNSGTGTSEQYF. In DNA, the CDR3 is TGTGCCTGGAGTAAAAACTCAGGGACAGGGACCTCCGAGCAGTACTTC. The V and J genes are TRBV30 and TRBJ2-7; 9 bases map to TRBD1. The V segment lost 2 bases and the J segment 6 bases; nucleotides outside the gene matches: 14. The CDR3 spans 16 residues. Germline V gene data show CDR1 as GTSNPN and CDR2 as SVGIG (reference sequence). The full variable domain, with the rest looked up from reference TRBV30 and TRBJ2-7, is SQTIHQWPATLVQPVGSPLSLECTVEGTSNPNLYWYRQAAGRGLQLLFYSVGIGQISSEVPQNLSASRPQDRQFILSSKKLLLSDSGFYLCAWSKNSGTGTSEQYFGPGTRLTVT.

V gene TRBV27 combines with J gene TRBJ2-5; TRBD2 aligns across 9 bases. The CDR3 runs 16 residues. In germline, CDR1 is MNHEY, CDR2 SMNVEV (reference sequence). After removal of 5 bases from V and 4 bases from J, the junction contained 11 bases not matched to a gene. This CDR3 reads CASSPRGSGGRETQYF. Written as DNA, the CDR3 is TGTGCCAGCAGTCCCCGGGGTAGCGGGGGAAGAGAGACCCAGTACTTC.

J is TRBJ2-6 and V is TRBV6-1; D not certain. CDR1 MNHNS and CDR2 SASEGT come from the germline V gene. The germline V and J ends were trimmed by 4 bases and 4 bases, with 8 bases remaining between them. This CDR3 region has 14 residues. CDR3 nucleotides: TGTGCCAGCAGTGCAAGAGGCGGGGCCAACGTCCTGACTTTC. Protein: CASSARGGANVLTF.

The CDR3 is CASRGDSNYGYTF. CDR3 coding DNA: TGTGCCAGCAGGGGGGACAGTAACTATGGCTACACCTTC. The chain employs TRBV7-9 and TRBJ1-2, with 7 bases identical to TRBD1. The CDR3 runs 13 residues. Germline CDR1 and CDR2: SEHNR and FQNEAQ (reference sequence). With 6 bases clipped from V and 1 base from J, the junction kept 2 bases outside the gene matches.

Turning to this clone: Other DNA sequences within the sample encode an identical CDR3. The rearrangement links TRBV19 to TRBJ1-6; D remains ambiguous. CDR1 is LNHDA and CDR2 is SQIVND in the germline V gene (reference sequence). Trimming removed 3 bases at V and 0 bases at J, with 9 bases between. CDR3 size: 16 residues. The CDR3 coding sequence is TGTGCCAGTAGTATCCGTCCGAGCTCCTATAATTCACCCCTCCACTTT. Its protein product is CASSIRPSSYNSPLHF.